This T cell receptor beta chain was identified during a study of PD-L1 blockade in urothelial cancer. The assay was immunoSEQ multiplex PCR, and TCRdb's table has in-frame clones only and misses some. The sample has approximately 58,000 clones, over 75% seen once. Sequences were derived from PBMCs, sampled around atezolizumab (anti-PD-L1) treatment. This clonotype was obtained from a man aged 65 to 79 with urothelial cancer.

This CDR3 reads CASRLLPGQGSHEQYF. The DNA of the CDR3 is TGTGCCAGCAGACTACTCCCGGGACAGGGTTCACACGAGCAGTACTTC. The chain links TRBV2 to TRBJ2-7; TRBD1 matches 9 bases. Trimming took 6 bases from V and 5 from J; bases not matched to a gene: 14. Germline V gives CDR1 SNHLY, CDR2 FYNNEI. The length of the CDR3 is 16 residues.